The clone carrying this T cell receptor (beta chain) was detected ten times or more. Its specificity is not known. This sample is drawn from a study of spatial heterogeneity in lung cancer. Study outcomes and limitations: Counts of expanded intratumoral alpha and beta TCRs tracked tumor mutation counts.

The sample's time point: sample taken at primary tumor resection. Donors were some 72 untreated early-stage non-small cell lung cancer patients. The V gene end was trimmed by 8 bases and the J gene end by 4 bases; junction bases not matched to a gene: 9. CDR3 length: 15 amino acids. Per germline, CDR1 KGHSH and CDR2 LQKENI. TCRdb reanalysed the 5' RACE reads using MiXCR and keeps one entry per CDR3 protein. The repertoire holds a few thousand distinct CDR3 sequences, with more than 4% as singletons. This chain links TRBV18 with TRBJ2-1; 9 nucleotides align to TRBD1. The sequence came from a male donor with early-stage non-small cell lung cancer. The specimen comprised lung tumor tissue, sampled at surgery. The CDR3 loop reads CASRRDRGSYNEQFF. The CDR3 nucleotides read TGTGCCAGCCGGCGAGACAGGGGGTCTTACAATGAGCAGTTCTTC.